What follows describes a single T cell receptor (beta chain). This specimen belongs to a study of CD8+ T cells in alopecia areata. The treatment is: oral pan-JAK inhibitor, 5-10 mg twice daily. Collected material from alopecia areata patients comprised lesional scalp punch biopsies and peripheral blood. The sequencing template was cDNA reverse transcribed from extracted RNA. Measured with immunoSEQ multiplex PCR; TCRdb has only the in-frame clones, and not every one. The sample holds 130,000 or so clones, around 86% seen once. J lost 4 bases, V lost 5 bases, and 6 bases had no gene match. Germline CDR1 reads SSHAT; CDR2 reads FNYEAQ (reference sequence). The length of the CDR3 is 15 residues.

The source of this sequence is a human donor with alopecia areata. The material sequenced was CD8+ T cells sorted from blood, taken at week 4, from a patient treated with tofacitinib. This rearrangement joins TRBV7-7 to TRBJ2-1; 9 bases are shared with TRBD2. CDR3 nucleotide sequence: TGTGCCAGCAGCCCATCTAGCGGGGAATACAATGAGCAGTTCTTC. It is translated as CASSPSSGEYNEQFF.